This T cell receptor beta chain is drawn from a study of spatial heterogeneity in lung cancer. Overall study results and limits: More often at tumor resection than at routine follow-up, ubiquitous expanded tumor TCRs were detected in the blood.

Comments on this clonotype: Its target is not known. A library made for alpha chains picked up this beta chain off target, so its size means little.

The CDR3 contains 17 residues. Trimming took off 6 bases at V and 9 bases at J, with 27 bases between the two ends. Time point reported: sample taken at primary tumor resection. Tumor, nontumor lung or frozen PBMC supplied whole RNA, sequenced without sorting. The donor group consisted of roughly 70 patients who had untreated, early-stage non-small cell lung cancer. A distinct unique molecular identifier was carried by each TCR cDNA molecule. TCRdb fed the 5' RACE reads into MiXCR, producing one record per CDR3 protein. The sample lists some 4,100 distinct CDR3 sequences, around 22% occurring once. This chain uses TRBV12-3 or TRBV12-4 with TRBJ2-1; a weak D match, TRBD2 (5 bases). Specimen: PBMCs, collected at surgery. This sequence originates from a female donor with early-stage non-small cell lung cancer. In DNA, the CDR3 is TGTGCCAGCAGCCTGCCGTCTGTGGGAGAATTTGACGGTGAGCAGTTCTTC. Encoded protein: CASSLPSVGEFDGEQFF.